The 17 T cell receptor beta chains listed next were all sequenced from one sample in a study of cytomegalovirus exposure and HLA in healthy donors. Vbeta (60) and Jbeta (13) primers were used in the PCR. Profiling relied on immunoSEQ multiplex PCR, and the TCRdb table lists in-frame clones only, not all of them. The table records some 150,000 clones, around 76% of them present only once. Material for sequencing was PBMCs. The receptors derive from a man aged 18 to 35 in good health and CMV-seronegative.

V usage is TRBV5-4 and J usage is TRBJ1-2, with 9 bases aligning to TRBD1. This CDR3 has 16 residues. The V and J ends lost 3 bases and 6 bases, in that order; junction bases with no gene match: 12. CDR1 and CDR2 (germline): SGHNT, YYREEE (reference sequence). The CDR3: CASSSVTGGTKDGYTF. For the CDR3, the DNA is TGTGCCAGCAGCTCCGTTACAGGGGGCACCAAGGATGGCTACACCTTC.

The chain joins TRBV11-3 to TRBJ1-1, with 9 bases matching TRBD1. Germline CDR1 SGHNT, CDR2 YENEEA. Trimming removed 2 bases from V and 4 bases from J; junction bases left unmatched: 5. The CDR3 spans 15 residues. For the CDR3, the DNA is TGTGCCAGCAGCTTATCCGGGACAGGGAGCACTGAAGCTTTCTTT. It translates to CASSLSGTGSTEAFF.

The chain links TRBV5-4 to TRBJ2-7, with 7 bases identical to TRBD2. Germline lookup yields CDR1 SGHNT and CDR2 YYREEE (reference sequence). V was pared by 2 bases and J by 4 bases, with 6 bases of the junction left unmatched. This CDR3 comprises 14 residues. The CDR3 region is CASSFGGGKYEQYF. The CDR3 nucleotides read TGTGCCAGCAGCTTCGGCGGGGGAAAATACGAGCAGTACTTC.

The gene calls are TRBV19 and TRBJ2-1, with 11 bases matching TRBD2. Per germline, CDR1 LNHDA and CDR2 SQIVND (reference sequence). Trimming cost V 2 bases and J 9 bases; bases outside gene matches: 12. This CDR3 is built from 17 residues. The CDR3, as DNA: TGTGCCAGTAGTATAAAGGTCCTAGCGGGAGGCAAGGCTGAGCAGTTCTTC. It specifies CASSIKVLAGGKAEQFF. Full variable domain (remainder filled in from reference TRBV19 and TRBJ2-1): DGGITQSPKYLFRKEGQNVTLSCEQNLNHDAMYWYRQDPGQGLRLIYYSQIVNDFQKGDIAEGYSVSREKKESFPLTVTSAQKNPTAFYLCASSIKVLAGGKAEQFFGPGTRLTVL.

V usage is TRBV2 and J usage is TRBJ1-2, with D hard to call. The germline V gene has CDR1 SNHLY and CDR2 FYNNEI. The germline V and J ends were trimmed by 6 bases and 2 bases, with 7 bases remaining between them. The CDR3 runs to 12 residues. CDR3: CASRIQNYGYTF. The DNA of the CDR3 is TGTGCCAGCAGAATTCAAAACTATGGCTACACCTTC.

The V call is TRBV5-6, the J call TRBJ2-7; 12 bases map to TRBD2. J lost 0 bases, V lost 0 bases, and 4 bases had no gene match. CDR3 length: 17 amino acids. Germline CDR1 SGHDT, CDR2 YYEEEE. CDR3 nucleotide sequence: TGTGCCAGCAGCTTGGGACTAGCGGGGGCTATCTCCTACGAGCAGTACTTC. Amino acids: CASSLGLAGAISYEQYF.

The chain combines TRBV27 with TRBJ2-3; a weak D match, TRBD1 (5 bases). This CDR3 spans 13 amino acids. The germline V and J ends were trimmed by 5 bases and 6 bases, with 12 bases remaining between them. Germline V gene data show CDR1 as MNHEY and CDR2 as SMNVEV (reference sequence). The CDR3 DNA is TGTGCCAGCAGTCTTATCGCAGGGGATACGCAGTATTTT. Translated: CASSLIAGDTQYF.

This clone was counted a few times. The J gene is TRBJ2-5, the V gene TRBV7-8; 12 nucleotides match TRBD1. CDR3 length: 16 residues. V dropped 5 bases and J dropped 4; count of bases not matched to a gene: 8. Germline V lookup: CDR1 SGHVS, CDR2 FQNEAQ. The CDR3 sequence is CASSVTRDRGRETQYF. The CDR3 DNA sequence: TGTGCCAGCAGCGTAACCCGGGACAGGGGGCGAGAGACCCAGTACTTC.

The CDR3 here is CASSLSVGEAVYEQYF. As DNA, the CDR3 is TGTGCCAGCAGTTTATCGGTCGGGGAAGCGGTCTACGAGCAGTACTTC. The chain links TRBV27 to TRBJ2-7; maybe TRBD2 (5 bases). The V end lost 0 bases, the J end lost 3 bases, and 15 bases lay between the germline ends. CDR1 and CDR2 from the germline V gene are MNHEY and SMNVEV (reference sequence). This CDR3 has 16 residues.

This clone showed up just once. This chain links TRBV7-2 with TRBJ1-5, with D uncertain. CDR3 length: 15 residues. The V and J ends lost 0 bases and 4 bases respectively, with 10 bases between them. Germline values: CDR1 SGHTA, CDR2 FQGNSA. DNA for the CDR3: TGTGCCAGCAGCTTAGCTGTCGGGAGTAATCAGCCCCAGCATTTT. Protein: CASSLAVGSNQPQHF.

The gene calls are TRBV7-9 and TRBJ2-2; D ambiguous. The germline V and J ends were trimmed by 5 bases and 4 bases, with 11 bases remaining between them. The V gene's germline CDR1 is SEHNR and CDR2 FQNEAQ (reference sequence). The CDR3 extends over 14 amino acids. The CDR3 nucleotides are TGTGCCAGCAGCAGCCAGGCAGGCACCGGGGAGCTGTTTTTT. Its translation: CASSSQAGTGELFF. Complete variable domain (other parts from reference TRBV7-9 and TRBJ2-2): DTGVSQNPRHKITKRGQNVTFRCDPISEHNRLYWYRQTLGQGPEFLTYFQNEAQLEKSRLLSDRFSAERPKGSFSTLEIQRTEQGDSAMYLCASSSQAGTGELFFGEGSRLTVL.

The chain links TRBV6-1 to TRBJ2-2, with 7 bases aligning to TRBD2. The CDR3 covers 15 residues. Germline CDR1 reads MNHNS; CDR2 reads SASEGT. After removal of 3 bases from V and 0 bases from J, the junction contained 1 base not matched to a gene. CDR3 loop: CASSDGRANTGELFF. In nucleotides, the CDR3 is TGTGCCAGCAGTGATGGGAGGGCGAACACCGGGGAGCTGTTTTTT.

This clone was picked up a small number of times. The V call is TRBV29-1, the J call TRBJ2-1; no definite D call. The germline V gene has CDR1 SQVTM and CDR2 ANQGSEA. The V gene lost 8 bases and the J gene lost 9 bases, with 26 bases spanning the gap. The CDR3 runs to 15 residues. CDR3: CSLRRPGRSDVEQFF. DNA of the CDR3: TGCAGCCTCAGGCGTCCCGGCAGGTCGGATGTTGAGCAGTTCTTC.

This clone was seen a handful of times. The gene calls are TRBV7-9 and TRBJ2-1, with D possibly TRBD1 on 5 matching bases. Trimming removed 7 bases at V and 2 bases at J, with 21 bases between. The CDR3 has 17 amino acids. Germline CDR1 SEHNR, CDR2 FQNEAQ (reference sequence). The CDR3 loop is CASTDSTATDTYNEQFF. For the CDR3, the DNA is TGTGCCAGCACCGATTCTACCGCCACGGACACCTACAATGAGCAGTTCTTC. Complete variable domain (other parts from reference TRBV7-9 and TRBJ2-1): DTGVSQNPRHKITKRGQNVTFRCDPISEHNRLYWYRQTLGQGPEFLTYFQNEAQLEKSRLLSDRFSAERPKGSFSTLEIQRTEQGDSAMYLCASTDSTATDTYNEQFFGPGTRLTVL.

The chain is built from TRBV11-2 and TRBJ2-5, with a weak D call TRBD1 (5 bases). This CDR3 has 16 amino acids. The germline V gene has CDR1 SGHAT and CDR2 FQNNGV. Trimming took 5 bases from V and 1 from J, leaving 17 bases between them. CDR3 sequence: CASSRSSGLPQETQYF. CDR3 coding DNA: TGTGCCAGCAGCCGGAGCTCAGGGCTCCCCCAAGAGACCCAGTACTTC.

The V and J genes are TRBV30 and TRBJ2-5, with 7 bases that match TRBD1. CDR1 and CDR2 from the germline V gene are GTSNPN and SVGIG (reference sequence). With 1 base clipped from V and 3 bases from J, the junction kept 2 bases outside the gene matches. CDR3 size: 13 residues. The chain's CDR3 is CAWSGQGKETQYF. CDR3 nucleotide sequence: TGTGCCTGGAGTGGACAGGGAAAAGAGACCCAGTACTTC. Together with reference TRBV30 and TRBJ2-5, the CDR3 gives the full variable domain: SQTIHQWPATLVQPVGSPLSLECTVEGTSNPNLYWYRQAAGRGLQLLFYSVGIGQISSEVPQNLSASRPQDRQFILSSKKLLLSDSGFYLCAWSGQGKETQYFGPGTRLLVL.

The V and J genes are TRBV4-1 and TRBJ2-1; 14 bases are a match to TRBD2. Germline CDR1 reads MGHRA; CDR2 reads YSYEKL. The V gene end was trimmed by 4 bases and the J gene end by 2 bases; junction bases not matched to a gene: 7. The CDR3 is 18 amino acids. Written as DNA, the CDR3 is TGCGCCAGCAGCCCCTGGACTAGCGGGAGGCAAACCTACAATGAGCAGTTCTTC. As protein: CASSPWTSGRQTYNEQFF.